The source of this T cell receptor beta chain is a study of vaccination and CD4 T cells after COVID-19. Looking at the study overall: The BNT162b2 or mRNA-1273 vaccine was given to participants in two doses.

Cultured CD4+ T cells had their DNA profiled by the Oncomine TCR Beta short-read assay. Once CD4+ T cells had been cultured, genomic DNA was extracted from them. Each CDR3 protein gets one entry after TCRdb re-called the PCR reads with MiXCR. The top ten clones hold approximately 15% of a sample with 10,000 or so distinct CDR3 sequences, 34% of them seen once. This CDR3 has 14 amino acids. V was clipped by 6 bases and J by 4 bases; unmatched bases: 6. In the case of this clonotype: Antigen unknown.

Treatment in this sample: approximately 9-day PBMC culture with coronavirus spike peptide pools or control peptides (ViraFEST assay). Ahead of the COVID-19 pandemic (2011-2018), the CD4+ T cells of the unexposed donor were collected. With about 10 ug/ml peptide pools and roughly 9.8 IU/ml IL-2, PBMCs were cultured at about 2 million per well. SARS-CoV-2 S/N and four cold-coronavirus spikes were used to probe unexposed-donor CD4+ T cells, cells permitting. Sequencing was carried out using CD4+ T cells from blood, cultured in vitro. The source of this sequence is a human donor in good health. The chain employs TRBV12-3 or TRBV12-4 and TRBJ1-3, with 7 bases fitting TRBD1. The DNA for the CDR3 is TGTGCCAGCAGCGGACAGGACTCAGGAAACACCATATATTTT. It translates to CASSGQDSGNTIYF.